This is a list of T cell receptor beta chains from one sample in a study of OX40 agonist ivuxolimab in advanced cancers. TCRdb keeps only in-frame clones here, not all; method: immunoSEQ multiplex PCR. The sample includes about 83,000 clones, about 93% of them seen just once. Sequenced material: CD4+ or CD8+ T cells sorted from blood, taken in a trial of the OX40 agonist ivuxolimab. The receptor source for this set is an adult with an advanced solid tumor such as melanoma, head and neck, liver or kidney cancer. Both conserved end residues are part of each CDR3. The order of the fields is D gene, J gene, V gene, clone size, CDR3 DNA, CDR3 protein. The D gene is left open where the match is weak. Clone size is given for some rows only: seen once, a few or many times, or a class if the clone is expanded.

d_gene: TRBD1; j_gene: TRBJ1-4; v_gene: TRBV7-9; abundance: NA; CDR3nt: TGTGCCAGCAGCTTTGGGACAGCTCCTAATGAAAAACTGTTTTTT; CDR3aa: CASSFGTAPNEKLFF
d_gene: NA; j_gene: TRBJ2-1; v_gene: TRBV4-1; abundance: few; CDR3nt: TGCGCCAGCAGCCAAGATCCCCCCGGGAGCGAACTCCAGTTCTTC; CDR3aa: CASSQDPPGSELQFF
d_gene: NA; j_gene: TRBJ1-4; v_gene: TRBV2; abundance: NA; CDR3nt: TGTGCCAGCACTGACGACAGGTTAGGTGAAAAACTGTTTTTT; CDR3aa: CASTDDRLGEKLFF
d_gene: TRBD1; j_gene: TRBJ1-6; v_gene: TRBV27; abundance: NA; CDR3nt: TGTGCCAGCAGTTTAAGACTAGGACAGGGAGGAGGATCCCTCCACTTT; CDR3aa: CASSLRLGQGGGSLHF
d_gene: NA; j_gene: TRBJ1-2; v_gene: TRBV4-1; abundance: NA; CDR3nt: TGCGCCAGCAGCCAAGTCCGGACAGACAACTATGGCTACACCTTC; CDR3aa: CASSQVRTDNYGYTF
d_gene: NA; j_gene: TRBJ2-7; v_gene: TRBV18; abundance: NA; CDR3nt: TGTGCCAGCTCACTTGAGGTAGTAAACCTCGGGCAGTACTTC; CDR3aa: CASSLEVVNLGQYF
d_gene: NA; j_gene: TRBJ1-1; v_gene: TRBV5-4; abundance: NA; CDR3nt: TGTGCCAGCAGCTTTGCCGGTAACACTGAAGCTTTCTTT; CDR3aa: CASSFAGNTEAFF
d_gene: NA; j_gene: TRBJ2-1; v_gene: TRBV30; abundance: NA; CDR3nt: TGTGCCTGGAGTGTAGGGGTTGAGCAGTTCTTC; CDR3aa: CAWSVGVEQFF
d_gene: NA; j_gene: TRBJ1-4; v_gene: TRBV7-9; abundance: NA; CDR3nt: TGTGCCAGCAGCTTAGGGGACGGGACCCTGAATGAAAAACTGTTTTTT; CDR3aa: CASSLGDGTLNEKLFF
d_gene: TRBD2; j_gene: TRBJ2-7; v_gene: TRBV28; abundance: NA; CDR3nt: TGTGCCAGCAGTTTACTAGCGGGCTCTCGGGAGCAGTACTTC; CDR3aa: CASSLLAGSREQYF
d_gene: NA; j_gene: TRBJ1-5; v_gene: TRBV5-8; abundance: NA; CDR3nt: TGTGCCAGCAGCAGTGCGGGGGGCAATAATCAGCCCCAGCATTTT; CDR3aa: CASSSAGGNNQPQHF
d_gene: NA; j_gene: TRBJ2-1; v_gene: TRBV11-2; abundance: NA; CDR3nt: TGTGCCAGCAGCTTAGAAAACAGCAATGAGCAGTTCTTC; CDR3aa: CASSLENSNEQFF
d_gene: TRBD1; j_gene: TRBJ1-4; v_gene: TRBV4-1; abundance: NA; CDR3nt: TGCGCCAGCAGCACCCGACAGGGGGCGGGGGAAAAACTGTTTTTT; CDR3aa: CASSTRQGAGEKLFF
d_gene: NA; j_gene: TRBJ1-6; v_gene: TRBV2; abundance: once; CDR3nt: TGTGCCAGCAGTCTAAGGGATTCACCCCTCCACTTT; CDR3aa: CASSLRDSPLHF
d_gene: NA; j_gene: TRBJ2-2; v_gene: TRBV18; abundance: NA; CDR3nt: TGTGCCAGCTCACCACCCGGGAACACCGGGGAGCTGTTTTTT; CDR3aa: CASSPPGNTGELFF
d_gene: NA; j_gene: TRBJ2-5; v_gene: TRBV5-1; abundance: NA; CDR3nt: TGCGCCAGCAGCTTTTTGGGTCAGGGGGAGACCCAGTACTTC; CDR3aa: CASSFLGQGETQYF
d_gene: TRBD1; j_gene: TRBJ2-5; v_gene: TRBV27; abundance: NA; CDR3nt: TGTGCCAGCAGCAGACAGGGGATGATAGAGACCCAGTACTTC; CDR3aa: CASSRQGMIETQYF
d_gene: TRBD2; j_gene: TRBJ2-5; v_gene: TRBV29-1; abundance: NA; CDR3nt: TGCAGCGTTGTACTAGCGGGAGTAGAGACCCAGTACTTC; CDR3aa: CSVVLAGVETQYF
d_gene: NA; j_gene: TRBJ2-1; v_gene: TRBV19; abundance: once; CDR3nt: TGTGCCAGCGACGGTTACAATGAGCAGTTCTTC; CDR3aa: CASDGYNEQFF
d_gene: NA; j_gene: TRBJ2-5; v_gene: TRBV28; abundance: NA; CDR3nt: TGTGCCAGCACCTTATCGGGCAGACTTGTAGAGACCCAGTACTTC; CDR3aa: CASTLSGRLVETQYF
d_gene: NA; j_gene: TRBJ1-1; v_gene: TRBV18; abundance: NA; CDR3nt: TGTGCCAGCTCACCACAGGACGGGAGAATGAACACTGAAGCTTTCTTT; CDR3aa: CASSPQDGRMNTEAFF
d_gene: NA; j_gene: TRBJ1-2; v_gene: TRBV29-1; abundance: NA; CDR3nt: TGCAGCGTTGAATATTATCTTACAGGCGAGACTAACTATGGCTACACCTTC; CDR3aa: CSVEYYLTGETNYGYTF
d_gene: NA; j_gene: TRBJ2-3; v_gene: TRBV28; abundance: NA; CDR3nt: TGTGCCAGCAGTTCATCTAGCACAGATACGCAGTATTTT; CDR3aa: CASSSSSTDTQYF
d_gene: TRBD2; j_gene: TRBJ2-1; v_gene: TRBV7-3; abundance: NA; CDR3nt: TGTGCCAGCAGCTCCGGGACTAGCGGGGCAAATGAGCAGTTCTTC; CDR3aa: CASSSGTSGANEQFF
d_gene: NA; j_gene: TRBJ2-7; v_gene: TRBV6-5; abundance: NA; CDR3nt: TGTGCCAGCAGCCAGAACAGGGTCCACGAGCAGTACTTC; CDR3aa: CASSQNRVHEQYF
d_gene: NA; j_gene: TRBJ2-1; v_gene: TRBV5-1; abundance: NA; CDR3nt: TGCGCCAGCAGCTATTCCCTCTCCTACAATGAGCAGTTCTTC; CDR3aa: CASSYSLSYNEQFF
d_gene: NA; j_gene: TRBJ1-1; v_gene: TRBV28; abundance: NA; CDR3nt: TGTGCGACCTCTGGGGGTCATAGAATCGGGTTTTCAGCTTTCTTT; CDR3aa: CATSGGHRIGFSAFF
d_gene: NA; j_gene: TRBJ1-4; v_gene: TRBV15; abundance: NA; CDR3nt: TGTGCCACCAGCCCCCGGACGGATGAAAAACTGTTTTTT; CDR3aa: CATSPRTDEKLFF
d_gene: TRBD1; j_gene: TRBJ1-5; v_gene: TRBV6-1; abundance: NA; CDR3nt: TGTGCCAGCAGAAAAGGGACAGAACGACAGCCCCAGCATTTT; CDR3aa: CASRKGTERQPQHF
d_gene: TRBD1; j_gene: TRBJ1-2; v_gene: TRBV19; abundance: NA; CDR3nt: TGTGCCAGTAGTATTGGGGACAGGGATGGCTACACCTTC; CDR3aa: CASSIGDRDGYTF
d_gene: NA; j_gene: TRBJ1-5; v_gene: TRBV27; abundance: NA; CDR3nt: TGTGCCAGCCCCTCCGAAACGGGTCAGCCCCAGCATTTT; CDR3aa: CASPSETGQPQHF
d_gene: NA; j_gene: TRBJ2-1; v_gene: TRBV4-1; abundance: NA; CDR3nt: TGCGCCAGCAGCCAAGATCCCGTTGGTGAGCAGTTCTTC; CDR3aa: CASSQDPVGEQFF
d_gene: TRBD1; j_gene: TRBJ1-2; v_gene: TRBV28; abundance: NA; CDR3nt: TGTGCCAGCAGTTTATGGGGGACAGGGATAAACTATGGCTACACCTTC; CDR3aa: CASSLWGTGINYGYTF
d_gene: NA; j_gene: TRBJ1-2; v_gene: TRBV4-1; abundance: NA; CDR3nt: TGCGCCAGCAGCCAAGGCCCTCGGGGCTACACCTTC; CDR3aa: CASSQGPRGYTF
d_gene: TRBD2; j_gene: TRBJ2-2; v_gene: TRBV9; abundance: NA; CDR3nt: TGTGCCACCAAGGGACTAGCGGGGGGGCGGGACACCGGGGAGCTGTTTTTT; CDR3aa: CATKGLAGGRDTGELFF
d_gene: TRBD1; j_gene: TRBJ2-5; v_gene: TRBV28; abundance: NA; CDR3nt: TGTGCCAGTTTGGGACAGGAGGAGACCCAGTACTTC; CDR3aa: CASLGQEETQYF
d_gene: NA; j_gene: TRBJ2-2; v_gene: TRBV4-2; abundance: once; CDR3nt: TGTGCCAGCAGCCAAGGGAGAGGGACCGGGGAGCTGTTTTTT; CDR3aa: CASSQGRGTGELFF
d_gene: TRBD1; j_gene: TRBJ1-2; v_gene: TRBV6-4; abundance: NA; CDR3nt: TGTGCCAGCAGTGACTCCGACAGGGGGGGCTACACCTTC; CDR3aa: CASSDSDRGGYTF